The next 15 T cell receptor beta chains were all read from a single sample in a study of vaccination and CD4 T cells after COVID-19. Indicated treatment: approximately 9-day PBMC culture with coronavirus spike peptide pools or control peptides (ViraFEST assay). The antigens for these receptors are not known. The Oncomine TCR Beta short-read assay was applied to DNA of cultured CD4+ T cells. One entry per CDR3 protein results from TCRdb running MiXCR on the PCR reads. The sample lists more than 11,000 distinct CDR3 sequences; less than 55% were seen once. Specimen: CD4+ T cells from blood, cultured in vitro. The receptors shown here come from a human donor who had recovered from COVID-19.

The chain links TRBV6-1 to TRBJ2-1; tentative D call: TRBD1 (6 bases). The CDR3 contains 11 residues. V was trimmed by 4 bases and J by 9 bases, leaving 7 bases between them. Germline V CDR1 and CDR2: MNHNS, SASEGT. The CDR3, as DNA: TGTGCCAGCAGTGTAGGGGGTGAGCAGTTCTTC. It yields the protein CASSVGGEQFF.

The chain employs TRBV12-3 or TRBV12-4 and TRBJ2-3; D gene uncertain. The CDR3 covers 14 residues. Deletions cut 6 bases from V and 3 bases from J, with 13 bases between. The CDR3 nucleotides are TGTGCCAGCAGCTTAAGAGTAGTTACAGATACGCAGTATTTT. Translated: CASSLRVVTDTQYF.

V and J are TRBV7-2 and TRBJ1-3; D gene uncertain. The V end lost 1 base, the J end lost 0 bases, and 7 bases lay between the germline ends. This CDR3 has 15 amino acids. Germline lookup yields CDR1 SGHTA and CDR2 FQGNSA. CDR3 bases: TGTGCCAGCAGCTTAGGCGGGTACTCTGGAAACACCATATATTTT. Translation: CASSLGGYSGNTIYF.

This clonotype was observed a single time. The chain employs TRBV5-1 and TRBJ2-5; 8 bases are shared with TRBD1. The CDR3 is 16 residues long. From germline, CDR1 is SGHRS and CDR2 YFSETQ. V was pared by 0 bases and J by 5 bases, with 9 bases of the junction left unmatched. The CDR3 reads CASSLAPTGGAETQYF. CDR3 nucleotides: TGCGCCAGCAGCTTGGCCCCAACAGGGGGAGCGGAGACCCAGTACTTC.

This clonotype was observed a single time. The CDR3 DNA reads as TGTGCCAGCAGCTTAGAATGGAGGGAGGATACGCAGTATTTT. Translation: CASSLEWREDTQYF. The chain joins TRBV7-2 to TRBJ2-3; D is possibly TRBD2 (6 bases). Germline CDR1 and CDR2: SGHTA and FQGNSA. This CDR3 is built from 14 residues. V lost 1 base and J 6 bases, leaving 11 bases between the germline ends.

V gene TRBV15 combines with J gene TRBJ1-4; TRBD1 matches at 7 bases. CDR3 size: 15 residues. Trimming at V came to 0 bases and at J to 8 bases, leaving 6 bases not matched to a gene. Germline V lookup: CDR1 LNHNV, CDR2 YYDKDF (reference sequence). CDR3 sequence reads: CATSRDGTVSEKLFF. The CDR3 DNA follows: TGTGCCACCAGCAGAGATGGGACAGTTTCGGAAAAACTGTTTTTT. Using reference TRBV15 and TRBJ1-4 for the parts outside the CDR3, the full variable domain is DAMVIQNPRYQVTQFGKPVTLSCSQTLNHNVMYWYQQKSSQAPKLLFHYYDKDFNNEADTPDNFQSRRPNTSFCFLDIRSPGLGDTAMYLCATSRDGTVSEKLFFGSGTQLSVL.

This clonotype was recorded a few times. The V gene is TRBV19, the J gene TRBJ2-1, with TRBD2 identical over 10 bases. This CDR3 is 16 amino acids long. Germline values: CDR1 LNHDA, CDR2 SQIVND (reference sequence). The J segment lost 7 bases and the V segment lost 3 bases, leaving 9 bases of the junction unmatched. The CDR3 nucleotides are TGTGCCAGTAGTATGACTGGACTAGCGGTGGGGAATGAGCAGTTCTTC. It yields the protein CASSMTGLAVGNEQFF.

The chain employs TRBV28 and TRBJ1-1; possibly TRBD1 for D (6 bases). Germline V gene sequence: CDR1 MDHEN, CDR2 SYDVKM. CDR3 length: 11 residues. V lost 5 bases and J 8 bases, leaving 9 bases between the germline ends. CDR3 residues: CASSTGREAFF. CDR3 nucleotides: TGTGCCAGCAGTACAGGGCGCGAAGCTTTCTTT.

Within the sample, this clonotype is large (0.1 to 1%). The chain uses TRBV20-1 and TRBJ1-2, with 10 bases fitting TRBD1. The CDR3 extends over 16 amino acids. CDR1 DFQATT and CDR2 SNEGSKA come from the germline V gene (reference sequence). V was clipped by 5 bases and J by 4 bases; unmatched bases: 13. CDR3 loop: CSALDRGSLYVYGYTF. As DNA, the CDR3 is TGCAGTGCTTTGGACAGGGGGAGCCTCTACGTCTATGGCTACACCTTC.

The sample holds one count of this clonotype. This chain joins TRBV14 and TRBJ1-6; D is unresolved. The CDR3 sequence is 14 residues long. The V end lost 7 bases, the J end lost 1 base, and 8 bases lay between the germline ends. Per germline, CDR1 SGHDN and CDR2 FVKESK. The CDR3 here is CASTSGSYNSPLHF. CDR3 nucleotides: TGTGCCAGCACCTCGGGGTCCTATAATTCACCCCTCCACTTT.

This chain joins TRBV18 and TRBJ2-2; 11 positions agree with TRBD1. Germline lookup yields CDR1 KGHSH and CDR2 LQKENI. The CDR3 loop spans 17 amino acids. The V and J ends lost 2 bases and 6 bases, in that order; junction bases with no gene match: 8. CDR3 bases: TGTGCCAGCTCACCATCCCGGACAGGGGGCTCCTCCGGGGAGCTGTTTTTT. It is translated as CASSPSRTGGSSGELFF. Looking up the rest from reference TRBV18 and TRBJ2-2 gives the full variable domain: NAGVMQNPRHLVRRRGQEARLRCSPMKGHSHVYWYRQLPEEGLKFMVYLQKENIIDESGMPKERFSAEFPKEGPSILRIQQVVRGDSAAYFCASSPSRTGGSSGELFFGEGSRLTVL.

This chain joins TRBV30 and TRBJ1-6; D uncertain. The germline V gene has CDR1 GTSNPN and CDR2 SVGIG (reference sequence). The CDR3 sequence is 16 residues long. V was clipped by 1 base and J by 0 bases, with 10 bases between them. This CDR3 is CAWSGGSSSYNSPLHF. In DNA, the CDR3 is TGTGCCTGGAGTGGTGGGTCCAGCTCCTATAATTCACCCCTCCACTTT.

V and J are TRBV12-3 or TRBV12-4 and TRBJ1-2; D is ambiguous. Between the trimmed V and J ends, which lost 2 bases and 0 bases, there was a span of 7 bases. The CDR3 totals 14 residues. CDR3 in amino acids: CASSLQTSNYGYTF. CDR3 sequence (DNA): TGTGCCAGCAGTTTACAGACCTCTAACTATGGCTACACCTTC.

The CDR3 spells CASSQIRDRGYEQYF. DNA for the CDR3: TGTGCCAGCAGCCAAATCCGGGACAGGGGCTACGAGCAGTACTTC. The chain couples TRBV11-2 to TRBJ2-7; 10 nucleotides align to TRBD1. After removal of 5 bases from V and 3 bases from J, the junction contained 7 bases not matched to a gene. Germline CDR1 and CDR2: SGHAT and FQNNGV. This CDR3 is built from 15 residues.

This clonotype has only a few counts. The chain carries TRBV7-6 and TRBJ2-5, with TRBD2 as a possible D gene (5 bases). Between the trimmed V and J ends, which lost 5 bases and 3 bases, there was a span of 10 bases. Germline CDR1 SGHVS, CDR2 FNYEAQ. This CDR3 has 13 amino acids. In DNA form, the CDR3 reads TGTGCCAGCAGCCTCGGACTGGAAGAGACCCAGTACTTC. This encodes CASSLGLEETQYF.